The clone carrying this T cell receptor beta chain appeared a single time. This record comes from a study of blood T cell repertoires in COVID-19. The repertoire was sequenced with immunoSEQ multiplex PCR; TCRdb's copy has only in-frame clones and lacks some. The table has about 110,000 clones, more than 75% seen once. Between the trimmed V and J ends, which lost 6 bases and 5 bases, there was a span of 20 bases. Germline V CDR1 and CDR2: KGHSH, LQKENI. This CDR3 has 15 amino acids. The receptor was derived from a woman between 45 and 60 years old with acute or convalescent COVID-19. The V gene is TRBV18, the J gene TRBJ2-7, with D maybe TRBD2 (9 bases). Sequenced material: peripheral blood. In DNA form, the CDR3 reads TGTGCCAGCTCCCCAGGGGGCGGGAGGGCCCACGAGCAGTACTTC. As protein: CASSPGGGRAHEQYF. The full variable domain, rest sourced from reference TRBV18 and TRBJ2-7, is NAGVMQNPRHLVRRRGQEARLRCSPMKGHSHVYWYRQLPEEGLKFMVYLQKENIIDESGMPKERFSAEFPKEGPSILRIQQVVRGDSAAYFCASSPGGGRAHEQYFGPGTRLTVT.